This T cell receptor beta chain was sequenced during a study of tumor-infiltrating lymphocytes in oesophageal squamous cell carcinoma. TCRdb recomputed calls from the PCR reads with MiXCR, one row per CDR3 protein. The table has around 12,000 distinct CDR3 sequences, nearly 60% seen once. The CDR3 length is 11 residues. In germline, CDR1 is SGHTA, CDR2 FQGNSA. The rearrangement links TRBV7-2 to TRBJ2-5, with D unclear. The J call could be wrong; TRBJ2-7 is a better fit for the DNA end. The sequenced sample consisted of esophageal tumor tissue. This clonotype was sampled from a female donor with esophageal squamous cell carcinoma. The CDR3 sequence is CASSAQYEQYF. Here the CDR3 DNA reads TGTGCCAGCAGCGCACAGTACGAGCAGTACTTC.